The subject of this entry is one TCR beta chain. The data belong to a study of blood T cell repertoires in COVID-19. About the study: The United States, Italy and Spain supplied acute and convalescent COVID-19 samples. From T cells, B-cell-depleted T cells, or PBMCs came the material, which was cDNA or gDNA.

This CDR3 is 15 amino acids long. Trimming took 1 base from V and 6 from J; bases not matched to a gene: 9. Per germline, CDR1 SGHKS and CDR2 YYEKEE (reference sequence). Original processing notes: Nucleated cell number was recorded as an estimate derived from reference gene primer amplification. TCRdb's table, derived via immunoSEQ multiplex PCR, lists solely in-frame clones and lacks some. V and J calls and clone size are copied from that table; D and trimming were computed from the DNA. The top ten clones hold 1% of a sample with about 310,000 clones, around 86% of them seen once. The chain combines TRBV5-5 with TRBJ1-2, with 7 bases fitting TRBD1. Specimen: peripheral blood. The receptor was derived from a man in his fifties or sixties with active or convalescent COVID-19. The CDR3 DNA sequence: TGTGCCAGCAGCTTGTATTTAACAGGGGTAAATGGCTACACCTTC. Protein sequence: CASSLYLTGVNGYTF.